The 26 T cell receptor beta chains below were found in one sample sequenced in a study of blood T cell repertoires in COVID-19. Method: immunoSEQ multiplex PCR; TCRdb's copy keeps in-frame clones and lacks some. Of some 300,000 clones listed, approximately 88% are singletons. The sample comprised peripheral blood. The receptor set was obtained from a woman aged 30 to 39 who had recovered from COVID-19.

The J gene is TRBJ1-2, the V gene TRBV18; 7 positions match TRBD1. This CDR3 has 16 amino acids. After removal of 3 bases from V and 2 bases from J, the junction contained 9 bases not matched to a gene. Germline V lookup: CDR1 KGHSH, CDR2 LQKENI. The CDR3 reads CASSPLGTAENYGYTF. Here the CDR3 DNA reads TGTGCCAGCTCACCTCTGGGGACAGCAGAAAACTATGGCTACACCTTC.

This clone was recorded only once. DNA for the CDR3: TGCGCCAGCAGCTTGGGGACCAAAAAGACAGGGATGGGGGAGACCCAGTACTTC. Translating it yields CASSLGTKKTGMGETQYF. The V gene is TRBV5-1, the J gene TRBJ2-5, with 7 bases identical to TRBD1. After removal of 0 bases from V and 5 bases from J, the junction contained 16 bases not matched to a gene. This CDR3 comprises 18 residues. Germline V gene data show CDR1 as SGHRS and CDR2 as YFSETQ.

The chain carries TRBV7-2 and TRBJ1-4; 7 bases map to TRBD1. Germline trimming cut 5 bases from V and 5 bases from J; bases unmatched to any gene: 8. This CDR3 comprises 15 residues. Germline CDR1 reads SGHTA; CDR2 reads FQGNSA. The CDR3 sequence: CASSLRTGGNEKLFF. The CDR3 nucleotides are TGTGCCAGCAGCCTAAGGACAGGAGGAAATGAAAAACTGTTTTTT.

This sequence joins TRBV3-1 (or the pseudogene TRBV3-2) and TRBJ2-4; D is uncertain. CDR1 and CDR2 from the germline V gene are LGHDT and YNNKEL (reference sequence). The CDR3 consists of 13 residues. V shed 0 bases and J shed 6 bases, with 6 bases lying between them. In nucleotides, the CDR3 is TGTGCCAGCAGCCAAGAACCGGGAAACATTCAGTACTTC. Protein sequence: CASSQEPGNIQYF.

The V and J genes are TRBV10-3 and TRBJ1-1; D gene unclear. Trimming took 2 bases from V and 1 from J, leaving 8 bases between them. This CDR3 spans 14 amino acids. Germline V gene data show CDR1 as ENHRY and CDR2 as SYGVKD. The DNA for the CDR3 is TGTGCCATCAGTGAGCTACTAAGGAACACTGAAGCTTTCTTT. This gives the protein CAISELLRNTEAFF.

The chain combines TRBV21-1 with TRBJ1-2. TRBV21-1 is listed as a pseudogene. The CDR3 spans 16 residues. The CDR3: CASSKVGIIPRGGYTF. As DNA, the CDR3 is TGTGCCAGCAGCAAAGTAGGCATCATCCCTAGAGGGGGCTACACCTTC.

This rearrangement joins TRBV18 to TRBJ2-7, with 9 bases lining up with TRBD1. J lost 0 bases, V lost 8 bases, and 8 bases had no gene match. The CDR3 extends over 15 amino acids. Germline V gene sequence: CDR1 KGHSH, CDR2 LQKENI. The DNA of the CDR3 is TGTGCCAGCCAATCGGGACAGGGAAGCTCCTACGAGCAGTACTTC. The encoded protein is CASQSGQGSSYEQYF. The full variable domain, its missing parts supplied by reference TRBV18 and TRBJ2-7, is NAGVMQNPRHLVRRRGQEARLRCSPMKGHSHVYWYRQLPEEGLKFMVYLQKENIIDESGMPKERFSAEFPKEGPSILRIQQVVRGDSAAYFCASQSGQGSSYEQYFGPGTRLTVT.

The CDR3 bases are TGTGCCAGCAGTTACTCGGCGACAGGGCCCCAGCCCCAGCATTTT. It specifies CASSYSATGPQPQHF. The V call is TRBV6-2 or TRBV6-3, the J call TRBJ1-5; TRBD1 agrees at 7 bases. Germline V gene data show CDR1 as MNHEY and CDR2 as SVGEGT. This CDR3 has 15 amino acids. V shed 0 bases and J 7 bases; nucleotides not matched to a gene: 6.

The V gene is TRBV7-3, the J gene TRBJ2-1, with TRBD2 matching over 9 bases. This CDR3 contains 13 residues. Germline loops: CDR1 SGHTA, CDR2 FQGTGA. After removal of 1 base from V and 10 bases from J, the junction contained 2 bases not matched to a gene. CDR3 sequence (DNA): TGTGCCAGCAGCTTAATAGCGGGAGAAGAGCAGTTCTTC. Translating gives CASSLIAGEEQFF.

The rearrangement joins TRBV6-5 to TRBJ1-2; unclear D gene. The CDR3 extends over 14 amino acids. V shed 0 bases and J shed 4 bases, with 9 bases lying between them. Germline V CDR1 and CDR2: MNHEY, SVGAGI. CDR3 region: CASSYSIGLYGYTF. The CDR3 bases are TGTGCCAGCAGTTACTCGATCGGACTCTATGGCTACACCTTC.

The chain carries TRBV6-1 and TRBJ1-6; D perhaps matches TRBD1 (5 bases). The V end was cut by 4 bases, the J end by 0 bases, with 13 bases between. Germline CDR1 MNHNS, CDR2 SASEGT. The CDR3 is made up of 17 amino acids. The CDR3 nucleotides are TGTGCCAGCAGTGGCGGGGGGAGAAGCTCCTATAATTCACCCCTCCACTTT. This encodes CASSGGGRSSYNSPLHF.

This clone has just one count. The rearrangement links TRBV19 to TRBJ1-4; TRBD1 matches 7 bases. The CDR3 is 15 residues long. Germline V gives CDR1 LNHDA, CDR2 SQIVND (reference sequence). V dropped 5 bases and J dropped 5; count of bases not matched to a gene: 8. The CDR3 nucleotides are TGTGCCAGTAGTGCCCGGGACAGAAGAAATGAAAAACTGTTTTTT. It encodes CASSARDRRNEKLFF.

The genes are TRBV4-3 and TRBJ1-1, with unresolved D. CDR3 length: 15 amino acids. V was shortened by 0 bases and J by 5 bases, with 13 bases between the two germline ends. Germline lookup yields CDR1 LGHNA and CDR2 YSLEER. CDR3 in DNA: TGCGCCAGCAGCCAAGATATCATGATCGGGACTGAAGCTTTCTTT. Protein: CASSQDIMIGTEAFF.

The chain uses TRBV28 and TRBJ2-6, with 8 bases lining up with TRBD1. CDR3 length equals 16 residues. Losses at the gene ends were 6 bases for V and 3 bases for J; bases not matched to a gene: 7. Germline-derived CDR1 and CDR2 are MDHEN and SYDVKM. The DNA for the CDR3 is TGTGCCAGCAGCCCCGGGACAGGCCTTGGGGCCAACGTCCTGACTTTC. Translating gives CASSPGTGLGANVLTF.

This clone was recorded once. The same CDR3 can be traced to other DNA sequences in this sample. The chain joins TRBV28 to TRBJ2-7; TRBD2 agrees at 7 bases. Germline values: CDR1 MDHEN, CDR2 SYDVKM. The CDR3 is 14 residues long. After removal of 3 bases from V and 1 base from J, the junction contained 3 bases not matched to a gene. The CDR3 loop is CASSLSGGSYEQYF. In DNA form, the CDR3 reads TGTGCCAGCAGTTTGTCGGGGGGATCCTACGAGCAGTACTTC.

Turning to this clone: The same CDR3 arises from other DNA sequences in this sample as well. The chain uses TRBV7-2 and TRBJ1-1; the D gene is possibly TRBD1 (6 bases). This CDR3 has 14 residues. V was cut by 4 bases and J by 5 bases, with 14 bases left in between. CDR1 and CDR2 from the germline V gene are SGHTA and FQGNSA. CDR3 region: CASSSQGGNTEAFF. The CDR3 DNA reads as TGTGCCAGCAGCTCACAGGGTGGGAATACTGAAGCTTTCTTT.

The chain combines TRBV5-1 with TRBJ2-3; TRBD2 matches 7 bases. CDR3 length: 14 amino acids. Germline V gives CDR1 SGHRS, CDR2 YFSETQ. V gave up 7 bases and J gave up 0 bases; unmatched junction bases: 5. DNA for the CDR3: TGCGCCAGCGGGGGAGGGTTTAGCACAGATACGCAGTATTTT. Translating gives CASGGGFSTDTQYF.

J is TRBJ1-2 and V is TRBV30; 7 bases fit TRBD1. V shed 4 bases and J 1 base; nucleotides not matched to a gene: 3. The length of the CDR3 is 13 residues. Germline values: CDR1 GTSNPN, CDR2 SVGIG (reference sequence). CDR3 nucleotide sequence: TGTGCCTGGAACCGACAGGGTAACTATGGCTACACCTTC. This translates into CAWNRQGNYGYTF.

The rearrangement joins TRBV7-2 to TRBJ2-3; 9 bases align to TRBD2. Trimming at V came to 5 bases and at J to 2 bases, leaving 2 bases not matched to a gene. Germline V gives CDR1 SGHTA, CDR2 FQGNSA. The CDR3 spans 14 residues. CDR3 protein: CASSPGLATDTQYF. CDR3 nucleotide sequence: TGTGCCAGCAGCCCGGGACTAGCCACAGATACGCAGTATTTT.

This clone was counted a few times. The genes are TRBV11-2 and TRBJ1-1, with D possibly matching TRBD1 (5 bases). Germline V gene sequence: CDR1 SGHAT, CDR2 FQNNGV. CDR3 length: 13 amino acids. Trimming shortened V by 5 bases and J by 11 bases, and 18 bases separated the two germline ends. CDR3 coding DNA: TGTGCCAGCAGCAACGTAGGGAAGGGGCGGGCTTTCTTT. This gives the protein CASSNVGKGRAFF.

The rearrangement uses TRBV2 and TRBJ1-2, with 9 bases matching TRBD1. Germline lookup yields CDR1 SNHLY and CDR2 FYNNEI. The V gene end was trimmed by 2 bases and the J gene end by 8 bases; junction bases not matched to a gene: 6. The CDR3 is 14 amino acids. The CDR3 sequence is CASSETTGGSGYTF. The CDR3 bases are TGTGCCAGCAGTGAAACCACAGGGGGCAGCGGCTACACCTTC.

J is TRBJ1-6 and V is TRBV30; 8 bases are shared with TRBD1. CDR1 and CDR2 from the germline V gene are GTSNPN and SVGIG (reference sequence). Trimming at V came to 5 bases and at J to 10 bases, leaving 10 bases not matched to a gene. The CDR3 sequence is 14 residues long. CDR3 in DNA: TGTGCCTGGGGCTCCCTGGACAGGGACTCACCCCTCCACTTT. Translation gives CAWGSLDRDSPLHF.

This clone was counted between two and nine times. This chain links TRBV7-8 with TRBJ1-1, with D possibly matching TRBD1 (6 bases). Germline V gene sequence: CDR1 SGHVS, CDR2 FQNEAQ. This CDR3 has 12 residues. V lost 8 bases, J lost 0 bases, and 7 bases lay in between. CDR3 bases: TGTGCCAGCGGACAGTTGAACACTGAAGCTTTCTTT. This sequence encodes CASGQLNTEAFF.

The V and J genes are TRBV19 and TRBJ1-1; 11 bases line up with TRBD1. The CDR3 consists of 17 residues. V lost 7 bases, J lost 5 bases, and 15 bases stayed unmatched. Per the germline V gene, CDR1 is LNHDA and CDR2 is SQIVND (reference sequence). The CDR3 spells CASTLPGTGGLGTEAFF. CDR3 sequence (DNA): TGTGCCAGTACCCTCCCCGGGACAGGGGGTTTGGGGACTGAAGCTTTCTTT.

The V gene is TRBV27, the J gene TRBJ2-7; D perhaps matches TRBD2 (6 bases). Trimming left V 5 bases short and J 5 bases short, with 16 bases between. Germline-derived CDR1 and CDR2 are MNHEY and SMNVEV (reference sequence). The CDR3 sequence is 14 residues long. This chain's CDR3 is CASSPGTLSHEQYF. The CDR3, as DNA: TGTGCCAGCAGTCCGGGGACTTTGAGCCACGAGCAGTACTTC.

This chain links TRBV27 with TRBJ1-2; 8 nucleotides align to TRBD1. V was clipped by 5 bases and J by 8 bases; unmatched bases: 4. CDR3 length equals 12 residues. Germline V CDR1 and CDR2: MNHEY, SMNVEV (reference sequence). CDR3 in amino acids: CASSRQGIGYTF. Here the CDR3 DNA reads TGTGCCAGCAGTCGACAGGGGATCGGCTACACCTTC.